This T cell receptor (beta chain) was captured by sequencing in a study of technical replicates of blood from a handful of donors. This table comes from immunoSEQ multiplex PCR, and its TCRdb copy is limited to in-frame clones, with some not included. Among fewer than 85,000 clones listed, 85% to 95% were seen once. This CDR3 contains 12 residues. Trimming left V 1 base short and J 10 bases short, with 14 bases between. CDR1 and CDR2 (germline): GTSNPN, SVGIG (reference sequence). The sample comprised T cells isolated from PBMCs. This chain uses TRBV30 with TRBJ2-7; D gene uncertain. This receptor was obtained from a human donor in good health. The CDR3 nucleotides read TGTGCCTGGAGTGGTGACGGGTCATCTCAGTACTTC. Its translation is CAWSGDGSSQYF.